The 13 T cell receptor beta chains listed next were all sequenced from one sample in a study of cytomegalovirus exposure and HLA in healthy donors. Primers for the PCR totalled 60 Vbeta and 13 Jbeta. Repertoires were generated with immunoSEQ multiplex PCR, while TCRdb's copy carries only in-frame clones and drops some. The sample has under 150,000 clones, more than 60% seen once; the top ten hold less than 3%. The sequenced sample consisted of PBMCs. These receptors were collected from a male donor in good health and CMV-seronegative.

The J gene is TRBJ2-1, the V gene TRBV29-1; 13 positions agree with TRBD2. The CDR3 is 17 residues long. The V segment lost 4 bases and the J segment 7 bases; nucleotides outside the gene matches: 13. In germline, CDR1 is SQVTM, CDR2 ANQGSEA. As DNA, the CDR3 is TGCAGCGTTGTAGGCACTAGCGGGGGGGCAGGCAAAAATGAGCAGTTCTTC. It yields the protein CSVVGTSGGAGKNEQFF.

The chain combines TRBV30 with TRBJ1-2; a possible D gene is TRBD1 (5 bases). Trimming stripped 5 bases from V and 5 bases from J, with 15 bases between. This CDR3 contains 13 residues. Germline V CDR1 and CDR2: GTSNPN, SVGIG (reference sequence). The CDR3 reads CAWGWGVEYGYTF. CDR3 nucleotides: TGTGCCTGGGGCTGGGGGGTGGAGTATGGCTACACCTTC.

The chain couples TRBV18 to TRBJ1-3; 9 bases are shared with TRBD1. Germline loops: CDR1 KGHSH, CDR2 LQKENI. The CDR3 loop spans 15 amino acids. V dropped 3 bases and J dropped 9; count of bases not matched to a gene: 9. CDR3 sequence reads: CASSPKGDRVGTIYF. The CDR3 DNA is TGTGCCAGCTCACCGAAAGGGGACAGGGTTGGCACCATATATTTT.

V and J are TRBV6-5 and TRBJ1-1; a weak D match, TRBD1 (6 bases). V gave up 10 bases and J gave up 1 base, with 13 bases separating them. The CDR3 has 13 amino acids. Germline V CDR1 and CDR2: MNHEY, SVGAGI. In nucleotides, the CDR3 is TGTGCCATCAGCAGGGGCCGGAACACTGAAGCTTTCTTT. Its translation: CAISRGRNTEAFF.

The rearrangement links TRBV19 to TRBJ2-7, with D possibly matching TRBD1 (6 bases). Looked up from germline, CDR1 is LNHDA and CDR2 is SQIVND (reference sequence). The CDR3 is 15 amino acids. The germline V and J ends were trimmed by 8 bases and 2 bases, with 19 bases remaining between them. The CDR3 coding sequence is TGTGCCAGTCAACAAGGGGGAGATTATACCTACGAGCAGTACTTC. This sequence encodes CASQQGGDYTYEQYF.

DNA for the CDR3: TGTGCCAGTAGTATACTACTAGAAACAATCTCCTATGGCTACACCTTC. This codes for CASSILLETISYGYTF. The rearrangement uses TRBV19 and TRBJ1-2, with D hard to call. The CDR3 has 16 amino acids. Germline V gene data show CDR1 as LNHDA and CDR2 as SQIVND (reference sequence). Trimming pared 2 bases from V and 4 bases from J, leaving 17 bases between.

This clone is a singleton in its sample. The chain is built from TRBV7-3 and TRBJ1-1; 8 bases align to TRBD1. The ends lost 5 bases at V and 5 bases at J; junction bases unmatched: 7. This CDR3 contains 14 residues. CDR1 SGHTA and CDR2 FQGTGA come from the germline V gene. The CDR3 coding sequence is TGTGCCAGCAGCCCAGGACAGGGTCGTACTGAAGCTTTCTTT. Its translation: CASSPGQGRTEAFF.

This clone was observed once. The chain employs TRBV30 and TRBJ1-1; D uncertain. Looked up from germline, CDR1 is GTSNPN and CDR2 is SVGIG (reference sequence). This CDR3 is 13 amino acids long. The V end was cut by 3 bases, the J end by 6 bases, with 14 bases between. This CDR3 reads CAWSPGRRSEAFF. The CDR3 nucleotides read TGTGCCTGGAGCCCGGGGAGGAGGTCTGAAGCTTTCTTT.

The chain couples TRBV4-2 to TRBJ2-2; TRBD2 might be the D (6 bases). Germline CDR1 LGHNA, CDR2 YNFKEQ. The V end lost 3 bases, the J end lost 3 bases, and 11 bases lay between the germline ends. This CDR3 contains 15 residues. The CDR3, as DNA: TGTGCCAGCAGCCATATTGGGGAGGACACCGGGGAGCTGTTTTTT. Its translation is CASSHIGEDTGELFF.

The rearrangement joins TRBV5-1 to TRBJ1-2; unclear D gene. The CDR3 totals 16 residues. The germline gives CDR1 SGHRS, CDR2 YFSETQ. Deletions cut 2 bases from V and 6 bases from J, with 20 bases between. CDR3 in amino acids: CASSLDGGLFRNGYTF. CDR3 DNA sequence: TGCGCCAGCAGCTTAGATGGTGGGCTCTTCAGGAATGGCTACACCTTC.

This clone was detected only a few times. This CDR3 is CASSVVWNSELLVEQFF. CDR3 DNA: TGTGCCAGCAGCGTAGTCTGGAATAGCGAGTTATTAGTTGAGCAGTTCTTC. This chain connects TRBV9 to TRBJ2-1, with D perhaps matching TRBD2 (5 bases). Germline values: CDR1 SGDLS, CDR2 YYNGEE. V lost 0 bases, J lost 9 bases, and 22 bases lay in between. There are 17 residues in the CDR3.

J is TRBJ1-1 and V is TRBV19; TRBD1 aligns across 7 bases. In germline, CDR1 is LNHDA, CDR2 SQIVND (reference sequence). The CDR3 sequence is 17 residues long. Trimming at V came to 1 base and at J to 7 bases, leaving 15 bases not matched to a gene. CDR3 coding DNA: TGTGCCAGTAGTATAGTCTTTTTGCGGGGACAGATATGTGAAGCTTTCTTT. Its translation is CASSIVFLRGQICEAFF.

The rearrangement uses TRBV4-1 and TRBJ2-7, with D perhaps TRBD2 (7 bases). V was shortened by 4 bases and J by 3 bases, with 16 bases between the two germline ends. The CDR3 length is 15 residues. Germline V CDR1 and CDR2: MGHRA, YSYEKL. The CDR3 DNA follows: TGCGCCAGCAGCCGTCGGGGGGAGGGGGACTACGAGCAGTACTTC. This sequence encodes CASSRRGEGDYEQYF.